The T cell receptor (beta chain) under discussion was sequenced for a study of blood T cell repertoires in COVID-19 (TCRdb year 2020). About the study as a whole: Collaborator samples came from the United States, Italy and Spain and covered acute and convalescent phases of COVID-19. Samples came from the ongoing ImmuneRACE study (first 160 participants) plus 1,254 subjects from 6 global collaborators. A de-identified subject ID, COVID-19 status, age in years and sex were almost always included in the sample metadata. The material from the prospective study consisted of cDNA or gDNA derived from T cells, B-cell-depleted T cells, or PBMCs. A freely available public database, intended as a resource for researchers studying the immune response to SARS-CoV-2, is where the repertoires were released. The dataset comprised deeply sampled blood TCRbeta repertoires from subjects exposed to, actively infected with, or recovered from COVID-19. Where available, HLA class I and class II types were taken from metadata supplied by the sample provider and were not determined by assay-based typing.

TCRbeta CDR3 regions were amplified from genomic DNA using the immunoSEQ Assay, a bias-controlled multiplex PCR. The original methods were these. Nucleated cell counts per sample were estimated from amplification of reference gene primers within the assay. Sequence reads were collapsed and filtered to measure the absolute abundance of every unique TCRbeta CDR3 rearrangement. For each sample, productive Simpson clonality was calculated as the square root of Simpson's diversity index across productive rearrangements. The table comes from immuneACCESS by way of TCRdb, which keeps in-frame sequences with V and J called. Part of the clones is missing from these tables; in studies checked, under half for an unresolved V gene and the rest for unknown reasons. That table supplies the V and J calls and clone size; D and trimming were determined from the DNA. The sample yields roughly 340,000 clones; 85% to 90% were counted once. Together, the top ten hold around 1% of the sample.

Enrolling through a virtual design, the prospective study's participants ranged in age from about 18 to 89 years and lived across about two dozen United States geographic areas. To assign participants to cohorts, the prospective study relied on clinical history that participants themselves reported in a screening survey and a study questionnaire. ImmuneRACE Cohort 3 recovered participants were defined by two consecutive negative NP/OP PCR tests, healthcare professional clearance, or symptom resolution. Mobile phlebotomists in the prospective study collected whole blood, serum and a nasopharyngeal or oropharyngeal swab from every participant. Prospective study participants could optionally give additional blood draws and questionnaires over an approximately two-month period. Prospective study blood samples were shipped either frozen or at room temperature before DNA extraction. From cysteine to phenylalanine, the CDR3 is 15 amino acids long. The sequence is cut down to CDR3 DNA, 45 bases in frame from base 1. Cut back by 1 base and 4 bases, the V and J ends lie 11 bases apart. Sequences MNHNS (CDR1) and SASEGT (CDR2) are obtained from the germline V gene.

As to this clone: Its antigen is unknown. The sample holds no much larger clone one base away, and base qualities are not on file.

The study at large found these results: How much clinical and demographic metadata was included differed by source and by participant, and the metadata was provided uncurated.

This sequence uses TRBV6-1 and TRBJ1-5; the D gene cannot be resolved reliably. The source of this sequence is a man aged 18 to 30 who had recovered from COVID-19. The sequencing sample was made of PBMCs or T cells enriched from blood (not recorded which). The CDR3 region has the sequence CASSEGRQINQPQHF. The DNA sequence follows: TGTGCCAGCAGTGAAGGGCGGCAAATAAATCAGCCCCAGCATTTT.